This T cell receptor (beta chain) was captured by sequencing in a study of CD8+CD57+ T cells in acquired aplastic anemia. Study details: Sorted cells (CD4+ and CD8+) yielded DNA amounts that averaged about 3.4 ug.

TCR beta VDJ and CDR3 profiling used genomic DNA as template. In TCRdb, the reads were re-called with MiXCR into one record per CDR3 protein. Among roughly 61,000 distinct CDR3 sequences listed, around 55% were seen once. Germline V lookup: CDR1 SGHDN, CDR2 FVKESK. The ends were cut back, 5 bases at V and 5 bases at J, with 12 bases in the middle. The CDR3 runs to 14 residues. Sequencing was performed on sorted CD4+, CD8+, or CD8+CD57+ T cells (not recorded which) from PBMCs. The rearrangement joins TRBV14 to TRBJ1-4; no firm D call. This TCR came from a human donor in good health, serving as a control. The CDR3 DNA sequence: TGTGCCAGCAGCGACGGGCAGGAGAATGAAAAACTGTTTTTT. Protein: CASSDGQENEKLFF.